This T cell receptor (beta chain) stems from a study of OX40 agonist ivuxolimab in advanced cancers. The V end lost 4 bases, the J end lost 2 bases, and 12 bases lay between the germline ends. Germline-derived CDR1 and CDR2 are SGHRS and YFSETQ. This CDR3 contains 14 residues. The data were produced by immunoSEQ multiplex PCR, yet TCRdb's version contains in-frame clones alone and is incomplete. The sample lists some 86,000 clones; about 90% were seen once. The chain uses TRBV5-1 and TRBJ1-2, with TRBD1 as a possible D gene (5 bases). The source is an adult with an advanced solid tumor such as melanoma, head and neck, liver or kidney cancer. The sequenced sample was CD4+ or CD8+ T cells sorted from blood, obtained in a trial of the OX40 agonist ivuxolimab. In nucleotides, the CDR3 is TGCGCCAGCAGCGTGGGACCTTCGAACTATGGCTACACCTTC. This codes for CASSVGPSNYGYTF.